This passage covers 3 T cell receptor beta chains from one sample sequenced in a study of siplizumab effects on memory and regulatory T cells. The data were produced by immunoSEQ multiplex PCR, yet TCRdb's version contains in-frame clones alone and is incomplete. The table records 90,000 to 150,000 clones, roughly 95% of them present only once. Source material: non-Treg CD4+ T cells sorted from blood. The receptors derive from a human donor in good health.

The DNA for the CDR3 is TGTGCCAGCTCACCGACAGCACTCTATGGCTACACCTTC. Protein: CASSPTALYGYTF. This sequence joins TRBV18 and TRBJ1-2; tentative D call: TRBD1 (5 bases). Between the trimmed V and J ends, which lost 3 bases and 4 bases, there was a span of 9 bases. CDR1 KGHSH and CDR2 LQKENI come from the germline V gene. This CDR3 is built from 13 residues. Based on the CDR3 plus reference TRBV18 and TRBJ1-2, the full variable domain is NAGVMQNPRHLVRRRGQEARLRCSPMKGHSHVYWYRQLPEEGLKFMVYLQKENIIDESGMPKERFSAEFPKEGPSILRIQQVVRGDSAAYFCASSPTALYGYTFGSGTRLTVV.

The chain carries TRBV7-3 and TRBJ2-1; D unresolved. Germline V lookup: CDR1 SGHTA, CDR2 FQGTGA. Trimming left V 7 bases short and J 4 bases short, with 11 bases between. The CDR3 extends over 13 amino acids. CDR3 sequence reads: CASKGRRYNEQFF. The CDR3 DNA follows: TGTGCCAGCAAAGGCAGGCGATACAATGAGCAGTTCTTC. The whole variable domain, remainder taken from reference TRBV7-3 and TRBJ2-1, is GAGVSQTPSNKVTEKGKYVELRCDPISGHTALYWYRQSLGQGPEFLIYFQGTGAADDSGLPNDRFFAVRPEGSVSTLKIQRTERGDSAVYLCASKGRRYNEQFFGPGTRLTVL.

V is TRBV5-4 and J is TRBJ1-1, with a possible D match to TRBD1 (5 bases). Trimming cost V 6 bases and J 0 bases, with 15 bases left between them. CDR1 and CDR2 (germline): SGHNT, YYREEE (reference sequence). There are 15 residues in the CDR3. The CDR3 loop reads CASNGAPGMNTEAFF. The DNA of the CDR3 is TGTGCCAGCAATGGGGCACCGGGGATGAACACTGAAGCTTTCTTT.